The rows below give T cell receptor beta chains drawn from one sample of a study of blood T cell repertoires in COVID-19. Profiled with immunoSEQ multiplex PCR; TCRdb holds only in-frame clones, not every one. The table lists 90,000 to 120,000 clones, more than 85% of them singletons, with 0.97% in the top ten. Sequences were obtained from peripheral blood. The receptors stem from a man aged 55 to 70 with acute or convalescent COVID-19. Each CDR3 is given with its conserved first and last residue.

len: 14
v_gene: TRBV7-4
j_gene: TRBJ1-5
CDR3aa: CASSLGAYPRPQHF

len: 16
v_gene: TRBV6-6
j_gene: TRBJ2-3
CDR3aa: CASSLRETANTDTQYF

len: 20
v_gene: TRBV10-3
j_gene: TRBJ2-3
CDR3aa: CAISYPGPTLTSGSTDTQYF

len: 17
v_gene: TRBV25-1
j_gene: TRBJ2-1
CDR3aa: CASSESVGRLGGNEQFF

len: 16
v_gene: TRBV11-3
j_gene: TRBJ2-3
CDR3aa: CASSLDSGRATDTQYF

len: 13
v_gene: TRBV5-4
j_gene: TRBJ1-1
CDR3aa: CASSLAGRTEAFF

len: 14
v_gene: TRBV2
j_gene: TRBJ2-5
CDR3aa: CASSDRGGEETQYF

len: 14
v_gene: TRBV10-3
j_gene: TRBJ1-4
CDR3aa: CAISRQGAGEKLFF

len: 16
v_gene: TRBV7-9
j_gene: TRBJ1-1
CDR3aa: CASSLGLRGQNTEAFF

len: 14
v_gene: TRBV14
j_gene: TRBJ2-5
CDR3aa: CASSPHRGLETQYF

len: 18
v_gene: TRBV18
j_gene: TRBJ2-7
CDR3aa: CASSPQGPRSGRRSEQYF

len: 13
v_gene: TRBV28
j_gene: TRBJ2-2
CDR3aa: CASSSRNTGELFF

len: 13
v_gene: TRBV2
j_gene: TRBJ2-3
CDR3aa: CASTQGRTDTQYF

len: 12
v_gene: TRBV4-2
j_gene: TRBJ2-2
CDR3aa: CASSYRTGELFF